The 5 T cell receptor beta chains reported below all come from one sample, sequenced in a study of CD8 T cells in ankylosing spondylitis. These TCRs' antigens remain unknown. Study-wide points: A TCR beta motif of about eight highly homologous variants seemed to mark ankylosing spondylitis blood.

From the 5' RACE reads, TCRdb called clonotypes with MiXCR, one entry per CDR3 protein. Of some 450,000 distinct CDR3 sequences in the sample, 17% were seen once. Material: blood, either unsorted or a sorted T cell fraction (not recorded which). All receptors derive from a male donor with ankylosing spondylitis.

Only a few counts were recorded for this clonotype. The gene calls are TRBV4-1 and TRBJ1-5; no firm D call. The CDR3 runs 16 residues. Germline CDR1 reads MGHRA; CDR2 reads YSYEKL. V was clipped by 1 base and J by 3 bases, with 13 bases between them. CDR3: CASSQVLAGPNQPQHF. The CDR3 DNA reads TGCGCCAGCAGCCAAGTGCTGGCAGGTCCCAATCAGCCCCAGCATTTT.

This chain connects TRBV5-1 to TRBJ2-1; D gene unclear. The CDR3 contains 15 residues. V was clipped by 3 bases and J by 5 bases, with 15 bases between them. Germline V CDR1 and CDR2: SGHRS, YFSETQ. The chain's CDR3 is CASSSMAGINNEQFF. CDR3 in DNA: TGCGCCAGCAGCTCTATGGCTGGGATTAACAATGAGCAGTTCTTC.

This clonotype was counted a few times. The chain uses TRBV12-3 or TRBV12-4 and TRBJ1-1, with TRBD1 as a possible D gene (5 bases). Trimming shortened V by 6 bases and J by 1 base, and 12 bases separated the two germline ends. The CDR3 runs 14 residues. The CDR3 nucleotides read TGTGCCAGCAGACCTACAGGACGGAACACTGAAGCTTTCTTT. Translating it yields CASRPTGRNTEAFF.

For the CDR3, the DNA is TGCGCCAGCAGCTCGACAGGGGAGGCCTACACAGATACGCAGTATTTT. Residues: CASSSTGEAYTDTQYF. The chain is built from TRBV5-1 and TRBJ2-3; the match to TRBD1 covers 8 bases. This CDR3 has 16 residues. Germline V gene data show CDR1 as SGHRS and CDR2 as YFSETQ. With V trimmed by 3 bases and J by 2 bases, 8 bases remained unmatched.

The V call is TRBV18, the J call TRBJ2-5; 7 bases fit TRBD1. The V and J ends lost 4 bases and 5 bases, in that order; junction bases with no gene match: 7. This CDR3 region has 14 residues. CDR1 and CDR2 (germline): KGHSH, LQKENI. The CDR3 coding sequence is TGTGCCAGCTCACGAACAGGGGCGCGGGAGACCCAGTACTTC. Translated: CASSRTGARETQYF.